The following is a TCR beta chain sequence with its context. Its antigen remains unidentified. CDR1 is SGHVS, CDR2 FNYEAQ, per germline. With 5 bases clipped from V and 6 bases from J, the junction kept 4 bases outside the gene matches. The CDR3 has 13 residues. The PCR was carried out with 60 Vbeta primers and 13 Jbeta primers. TCRdb's copy holds only in-frame clones and misses some; the assay was immunoSEQ multiplex PCR. The sample lists over 100,000 clones, 70% to 80% seen once, with roughly an eighth in the top ten. The data derive from a study of cytomegalovirus exposure and HLA in healthy donors. Findings and limits, study-wide: Later analysis suggested links between common viral pathogens and several top significant clusters.

The sequence was collected from a woman aged 40 to 50 in good health and CMV-seropositive. The material sequenced was PBMCs. The chain combines TRBV7-6 with TRBJ1-5, with TRBD1 matching over 7 bases. CDR3 region: CASSLDRAQPQHF. The CDR3 DNA reads TGTGCCAGCAGCCTCGACAGGGCTCAGCCCCAGCATTTT.